The 23 T cell receptor beta chains in this list originate from one sample, sequenced in a study of blood T cell repertoires in COVID-19. The repertoire was sequenced with immunoSEQ multiplex PCR; TCRdb's copy has only in-frame clones and lacks some. The sample carries 150,000 to 200,000 clones, around 74% recorded once. Sequencing was carried out using peripheral blood. Source of these receptors: a woman of 80 years or more with acute or convalescent COVID-19.

The gene calls are TRBV6-2 or TRBV6-3 and TRBJ2-1; TRBD1 agrees at 10 bases. CDR3 length: 14 amino acids. CDR1 is MNHEY, CDR2 SVGEGT, per germline. The J segment lost 12 bases and the V segment lost 2 bases, leaving 7 bases of the junction unmatched. In DNA form, the CDR3 reads TGTGCCAGCAGTTACCGGGACAGGGGACCAGGGCAGTTCTTC. This gives the protein CASSYRDRGPGQFF.

In this sample, this clone turned up a few times. The CDR3 is CATRQGDIYGYTF. The CDR3 DNA reads as TGCGCCACGAGACAGGGAGATATCTATGGCTACACCTTC. This chain connects TRBV10-2 to TRBJ1-2, with 7 bases lining up with TRBD1. J lost 4 bases, V lost 10 bases, and 9 bases had no gene match. CDR3 length: 13 amino acids. The V gene's germline CDR1 is WSHSY and CDR2 SAAADI.

V is TRBV2 and J is TRBJ2-5; 8 bases are shared with TRBD2. V was pared by 9 bases and J by 7 bases, with 13 bases of the junction left unmatched. The CDR3 covers 14 residues. CDR1 and CDR2 from the germline V gene are SNHLY and FYNNEI. The CDR3 DNA follows: TGTGCCAGTAAAGCGGGAGAGTCGGGGGGGACCCAGTACTTC. This gives the protein CASKAGESGGTQYF.

The chain carries TRBV10-3 and TRBJ2-2, with a possible D match to TRBD2 (6 bases). V dropped 0 bases and J dropped 0 bases, with 14 bases sitting between them. The CDR3 consists of 18 residues. Germline V CDR1 and CDR2: ENHRY, SYGVKD. The CDR3 spells CAISESGVAAANTGELFF. For the CDR3, the DNA is TGTGCCATCAGTGAGTCTGGGGTAGCGGCCGCGAACACCGGGGAGCTGTTTTTT.

The genes are TRBV4-1 and TRBJ2-7; the match to TRBD2 covers 8 bases. This CDR3 spans 16 amino acids. Losses at the gene ends were 3 bases for V and 7 bases for J; bases not matched to a gene: 14. From germline, CDR1 is MGHRA and CDR2 YSYEKL. CDR3 bases: TGCGCCAGCAGCCAGGGTCGGACTAGCCGGAGTAGGGAGCAGTACTTC. Translating it yields CASSQGRTSRSREQYF.

The V and J genes are TRBV23-1 and TRBJ2-7; 7 nucleotides match TRBD1. TRBV23-1 is placed among ORFs of uncertain function. Losses at the gene ends were 7 bases for V and 1 base for J; bases not matched to a gene: 10. The CDR3 is made up of 15 amino acids. The CDR3: CASTSGTVDSYEQYF. The CDR3 DNA is TGCGCCAGCACATCCGGGACAGTTGATTCCTACGAGCAGTACTTC.

The rearrangement links TRBV4-3 to TRBJ1-1; no definite D call. V lost 1 base and J lost 1, with 4 bases in between. The CDR3 loop spans 13 amino acids. The germline CDR1 and CDR2 sequences are LGHNA and YSLEER. CDR3 coding DNA: TGCGCCAGCAGCCAAGCATGGAACACTGAAGCTTTCTTT. This gives the protein CASSQAWNTEAFF.

The chain links TRBV7-2 to TRBJ2-2, with D perhaps matching TRBD1 (6 bases). The CDR3 loop spans 16 amino acids. Germline loops: CDR1 SGHTA, CDR2 FQGNSA. The V gene lost 5 bases and the J gene lost 0 bases, with 13 bases spanning the gap. CDR3 amino acids: CASSPVGGANTGELFF. For the CDR3, the DNA is TGTGCCAGCAGCCCGGTTGGGGGCGCGAACACCGGGGAGCTGTTTTTT.

The V gene is TRBV28, the J gene TRBJ1-4; D not certain. The V and J ends lost 3 bases and 5 bases respectively, with 13 bases between them. Germline V gene lookup returns CDR1 MDHEN and CDR2 SYDVKM. The CDR3 length is 15 residues. DNA of the CDR3: TGTGCCAGCAGTTTGTCGGGTTTAAGGAATGAAAAACTGTTTTTT. Translation gives CASSLSGLRNEKLFF.

The rearrangement uses TRBV7-2 and TRBJ2-7, with 12 nucleotides matching TRBD2. This CDR3 has 14 amino acids. The germline V gene encodes CDR1 SGHTA and CDR2 FQGNSA. Trimming removed 5 bases from V and 5 bases from J; junction bases left unmatched: 4. The CDR3 DNA sequence: TGTGCCAGCAGCGCAGGACTAGCGGGAAACGAGCAGTACTTC. This translates into CASSAGLAGNEQYF.

The sample holds one count of this clone. This sequence joins TRBV2 and TRBJ2-5, with TRBD2 matching over 11 bases. Germline CDR1 is SNHLY and CDR2 is FYNNEI. V lost 6 bases and J lost 4; bases outside the gene matches: 7. The CDR3 is 15 amino acids. Here the CDR3 DNA reads TGTGCCAGCAGGGGCGGCGGACTAGCGGGAGAGACCCAGTACTTC. This encodes CASRGGGLAGETQYF.

This clone was picked up many times. The rearrangement links TRBV6-5 to TRBJ1-2, with a possible D match to TRBD1 (5 bases). V lost 8 bases and J 7 bases, leaving 14 bases between the germline ends. The CDR3 is made up of 12 amino acids. Germline V gives CDR1 MNHEY, CDR2 SVGAGI. The CDR3 here is CASRDYMSGYTF. CDR3 nucleotide sequence: TGTGCCAGCCGGGACTATATGTCTGGCTACACCTTC.

This chain links TRBV5-1 with TRBJ1-6; D is perhaps TRBD1 (5 bases). V was clipped by 0 bases and J by 9 bases, with 16 bases between them. The CDR3 has 16 amino acids. Germline loops: CDR1 SGHRS, CDR2 YFSETQ. CDR3 amino acids: CASSLAQQGSGSPLHF. The CDR3 coding sequence is TGCGCCAGCAGCTTGGCCCAGCAGGGATCGGGTTCACCCCTCCACTTT.

A single count supports this clone. This chain uses TRBV18 with TRBJ2-3, with TRBD2 matching 7 bases. The V segment lost 3 bases and the J segment 6 bases; nucleotides outside the gene matches: 15. The germline gives CDR1 KGHSH, CDR2 LQKENI. CDR3 length: 17 residues. As DNA, the CDR3 is TGTGCCAGCTCACCCCCAACTTTGGCGGGAGCGGGTGATACGCAGTATTTT. Its translation: CASSPPTLAGAGDTQYF.

This chain uses TRBV27 with TRBJ2-3; 8 bases fit TRBD2. The CDR3 sequence is 13 residues long. From germline, CDR1 is MNHEY and CDR2 SMNVEV (reference sequence). J was trimmed by 6 bases and V by 6 bases; bases with no gene match: 5. The DNA of the CDR3 is TGTGCCAGCAGCCCCCTAGCGGGCGATACGCAGTATTTT. Translation gives CASSPLAGDTQYF.

This clone was counted a few times. The chain links TRBV28 to TRBJ2-2; maybe TRBD1 (6 bases). The CDR3 contains 14 residues. Germline V CDR1 and CDR2: MDHEN, SYDVKM. V was clipped by 5 bases and J by 3 bases, with 10 bases between them. CDR3 nucleotides: TGTGCCAGCAGTACGACAGGATACACCGGGGAGCTGTTTTTT. Translation: CASSTTGYTGELFF.

The V and J genes are TRBV6-5 and TRBJ1-2; D ambiguous. The length of the CDR3 is 13 residues. CDR1 and CDR2 from the germline V gene are MNHEY and SVGAGI. The V and J ends lost 5 bases and 2 bases respectively, with 9 bases between them. The CDR3 loop reads CASSPGTNYGYTF. The CDR3 DNA sequence: TGTGCCAGCAGTCCTGGCACCAACTATGGCTACACCTTC.

The rearrangement uses TRBV19 and TRBJ2-1; TRBD2 matches at 12 bases. The CDR3 length is 17 residues. With 6 bases clipped from V and 10 bases from J, the junction kept 16 bases outside the gene matches. The germline gives CDR1 LNHDA, CDR2 SQIVND (reference sequence). CDR3 amino acids: CASSPISASGRAGEQFF. Written as DNA, the CDR3 is TGTGCCAGTAGCCCTATATCGGCTAGCGGGAGGGCCGGGGAGCAGTTCTTC.

The CDR3 spells CAWSGSTVPGAGELFF. The CDR3 nucleotides are TGTGCCTGGAGCGGTTCCACGGTCCCGGGGGCCGGGGAGCTGTTTTTT. The chain joins TRBV30 to TRBJ2-2; D may be TRBD2 (6 bases). The CDR3 covers 16 residues. Germline V lookup: CDR1 GTSNPN, CDR2 SVGIG (reference sequence). V lost 3 bases and J 6 bases, leaving 20 bases between the germline ends.

The chain carries TRBV6-5 and TRBJ1-5; possible D gene TRBD1, 6 bases. Looked up from germline, CDR1 is MNHEY and CDR2 is SVGAGI. The CDR3 length is 13 residues. V dropped 6 bases and J dropped 6 bases, with 12 bases sitting between them. The CDR3 nucleotides are TGTGCCAGCAGCGCAGGGGTTCTTCAGCCCCAGCATTTT. It translates to CASSAGVLQPQHF.

The genes are TRBV7-2 and TRBJ1-3; no firm D call. The V end was cut by 4 bases, the J end by 0 bases, with 10 bases between. The CDR3 is made up of 15 amino acids. Germline-derived CDR1 and CDR2 are SGHTA and FQGNSA. CDR3 sequence (DNA): TGTGCCAGCAGCTCCCGACTGAGCTCTGGAAACACCATATATTTT. This encodes CASSSRLSSGNTIYF.

This clone was picked up one time. The rearrangement uses TRBV27 and TRBJ2-7; D possibly corresponds to TRBD1 (5 bases). The CDR3 totals 12 residues. Looked up from germline, CDR1 is MNHEY and CDR2 is SMNVEV (reference sequence). Trimming shortened V by 10 bases and J by 3 bases, and 13 bases separated the two germline ends. CDR3 sequence reads: CATPRGLYEQYF. Here the CDR3 DNA reads TGTGCCACCCCTAGGGGCCTCTACGAGCAGTACTTC.

This chain links TRBV4-1 with TRBJ2-7; TRBD2 matches at 8 bases. The CDR3 runs to 13 residues. The germline V gene has CDR1 MGHRA and CDR2 YSYEKL. V lost 1 base to trimming and J lost 7 bases; unmatched junction nucleotides: 3. The CDR3 DNA sequence: TGCGCCAGCAGCCAAGGGACTAGCTTTGAGCAGTACTTC. Encoded protein: CASSQGTSFEQYF.